In this sample, the clone carrying this T cell receptor (beta chain) turned up a few times. The entry originates in a study of read filtering for tumor transcriptome and immune sequencing. Study in general: Revised staging placed 8 patients in R-ISS I, 15 to 20 in II, six or seven in III.

CDR3 size: 13 residues. Germline CDR1 DFQATT, CDR2 SNEGSKA (reference sequence). V lost 3 bases to trimming and J lost 5 bases, with 11 bases between them. This library used approximately 0.4 ug RNA and molecular barcoded adaptors spanning alpha/delta and beta/gamma chains. A single record per CDR3 protein comes from TCRdb applying MiXCR to the reads. The table has 37,000 or so distinct CDR3 sequences, approximately 13% seen once. The origin of this receptor is a donor aged 40 or over with multiple myeloma. The sample consisted of a population of CD138-negative cells sorted from bone marrow. The rearrangement uses TRBV20-1 and TRBJ2-1, with D perhaps TRBD1 or TRBD2 (6 bases each). The CDR3 loop reads CSARNRGHNEQFF. DNA for the CDR3: TGCAGTGCTAGGAACCGGGGGCACAATGAGCAGTTCTTC.